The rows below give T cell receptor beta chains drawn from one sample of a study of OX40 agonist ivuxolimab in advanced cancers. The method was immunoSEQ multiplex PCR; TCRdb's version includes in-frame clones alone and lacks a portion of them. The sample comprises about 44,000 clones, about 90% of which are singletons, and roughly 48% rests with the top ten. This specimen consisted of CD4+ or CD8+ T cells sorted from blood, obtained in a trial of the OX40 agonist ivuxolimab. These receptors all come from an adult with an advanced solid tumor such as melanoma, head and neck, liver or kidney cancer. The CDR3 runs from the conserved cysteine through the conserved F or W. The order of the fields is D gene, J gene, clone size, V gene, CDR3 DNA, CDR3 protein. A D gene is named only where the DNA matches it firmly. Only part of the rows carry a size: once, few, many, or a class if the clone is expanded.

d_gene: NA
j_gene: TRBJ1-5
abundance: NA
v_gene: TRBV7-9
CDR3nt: TGTGCCAGCAGTGAGGGTAATCAGCCCCAGCATTTT
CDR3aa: CASSEGNQPQHF

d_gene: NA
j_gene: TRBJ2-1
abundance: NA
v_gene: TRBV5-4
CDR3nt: TGTGCCAGCAGCTTTCGGGCGGAACAGAATGAGCAGTTCTTC
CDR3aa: CASSFRAEQNEQFF

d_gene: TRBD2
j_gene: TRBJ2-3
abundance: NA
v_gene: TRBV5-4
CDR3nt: TGTGCCAGCAGCTCCCTGGGTAGCGGGGGTTCAGATACGCAGTATTTT
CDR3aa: CASSSLGSGGSDTQYF

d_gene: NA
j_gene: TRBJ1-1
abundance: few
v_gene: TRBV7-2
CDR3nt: TGTGCCAGCAGCTGGCCGGGGCCCTTCACTGAAGCTTTCTTT
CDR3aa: CASSWPGPFTEAFF

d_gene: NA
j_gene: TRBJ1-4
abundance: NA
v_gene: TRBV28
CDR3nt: TGTGCCAGCAGACAACGGGAAGGGGCTAATGAAAAACTGTTTTTT
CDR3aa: CASRQREGANEKLFF

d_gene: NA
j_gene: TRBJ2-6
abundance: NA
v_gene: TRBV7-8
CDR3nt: TGTGCCAGCAGCTTATATGAGGCGGGGGCAGCTGGGGCCAACGTCCTGACTTTC
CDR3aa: CASSLYEAGAAGANVLTF

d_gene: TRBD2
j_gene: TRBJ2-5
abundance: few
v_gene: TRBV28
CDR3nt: TGTGCCAGCAGTTTACCAAGGACTAGCGGGGAACAAGAGACCCAGTACTTC
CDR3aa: CASSLPRTSGEQETQYF

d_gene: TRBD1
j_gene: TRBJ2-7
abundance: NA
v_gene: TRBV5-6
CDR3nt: TGTGCCAGCAGCTTGGTGGGGACAGCAGCCTACGAGCAGTACTTC
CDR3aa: CASSLVGTAAYEQYF

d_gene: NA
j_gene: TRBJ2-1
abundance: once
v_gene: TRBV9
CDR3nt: TGTGCCAGCAGCGACCGGGACAATGAGCAGTTCTTC
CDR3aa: CASSDRDNEQFF

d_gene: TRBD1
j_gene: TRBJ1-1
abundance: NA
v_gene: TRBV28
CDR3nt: TGTGCCAGCAGTTTAGGACAGGGATTGAACACTGAAGCTTTCTTT
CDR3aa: CASSLGQGLNTEAFF

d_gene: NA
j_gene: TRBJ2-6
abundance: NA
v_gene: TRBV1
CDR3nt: TGCACCAGCAGCCGGACAGACCAAGGGGCCAACGTCCTGACTTTC
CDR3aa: CTSSRTDQGANVLTF

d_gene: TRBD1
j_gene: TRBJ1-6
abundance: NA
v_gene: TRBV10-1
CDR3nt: TGCGCCAGCAGTGAGTCGTTGGGACAGAGTTCACCCCTCCACTTT
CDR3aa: CASSESLGQSSPLHF

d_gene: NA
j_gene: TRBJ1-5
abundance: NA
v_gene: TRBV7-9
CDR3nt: TGTGCCAGCAGCTTAGCGGGGGGACAGCCCCAGCATTTT
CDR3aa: CASSLAGGQPQHF

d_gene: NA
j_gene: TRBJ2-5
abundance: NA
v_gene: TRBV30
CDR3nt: TGTGCCTGGAGTTACGGCCAAGAGACCCAGTACTTC
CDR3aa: CAWSYGQETQYF

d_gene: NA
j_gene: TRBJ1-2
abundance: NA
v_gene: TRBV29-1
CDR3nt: TGCAGCGTCACGGGGGACGGTGGCTACACCTTC
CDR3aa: CSVTGDGGYTF

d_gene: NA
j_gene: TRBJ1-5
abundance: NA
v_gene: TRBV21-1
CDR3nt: TGTGCCAGCAGCAAAGGTAGGGGAGGGCAGCCCCAGCATTTT
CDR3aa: CASSKGRGGQPQHF

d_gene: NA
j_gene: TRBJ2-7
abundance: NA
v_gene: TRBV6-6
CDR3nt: TGTGCCAGCAGTTACGGGCCCGAAACCCCGTACTTC
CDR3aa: CASSYGPETPYF

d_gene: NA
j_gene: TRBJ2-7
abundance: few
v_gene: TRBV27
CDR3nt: TGTGCCAGCTACGGACACTCCTACGAGCAGTACTTC
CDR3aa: CASYGHSYEQYF

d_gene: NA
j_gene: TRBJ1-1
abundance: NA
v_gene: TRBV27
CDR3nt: TGTGCCAGCAGTGAGTTCCGGGCAGCGCACACTGAAGCTTTCTTT
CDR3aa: CASSEFRAAHTEAFF

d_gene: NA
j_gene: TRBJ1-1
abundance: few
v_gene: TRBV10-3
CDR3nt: TGTGCCGCCCAACAGGGTGGCGATCTTTACACTGAAGCTTTCTTT
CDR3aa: CAAQQGGDLYTEAFF

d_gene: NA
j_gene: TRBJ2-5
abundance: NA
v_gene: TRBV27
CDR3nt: TGTGCCAGCAGTATGACGGGGTGGGAGACCCAGTACTTC
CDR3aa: CASSMTGWETQYF

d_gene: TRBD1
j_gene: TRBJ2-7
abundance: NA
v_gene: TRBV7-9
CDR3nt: TGTGCCAGCAACTCCGGGACAGGGAATCCCTACGAGCAGTACTTC
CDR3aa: CASNSGTGNPYEQYF

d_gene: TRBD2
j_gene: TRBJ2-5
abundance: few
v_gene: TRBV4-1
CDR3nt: TGCGCCAGCAGCCAAGAACCTAGCGGGGGAGAGACCCAGTACTTC
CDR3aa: CASSQEPSGGETQYF

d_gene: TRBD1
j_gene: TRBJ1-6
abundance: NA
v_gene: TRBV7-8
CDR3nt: TGTGCCAGCAGCTTAGCACCAGGGGGCCGCGTTGGTTCACCCCTCCACTTT
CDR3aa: CASSLAPGGRVGSPLHF

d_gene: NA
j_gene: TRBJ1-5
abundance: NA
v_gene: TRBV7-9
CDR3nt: TGTGCCAGCAGCTTAGAGAGGGATGCCGGTCAGCCCCAGCATTTT
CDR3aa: CASSLERDAGQPQHF

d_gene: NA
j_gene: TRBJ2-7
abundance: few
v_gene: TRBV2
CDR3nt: TGTGCCAGCAGTTTCTACGAGCAGTACTTC
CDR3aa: CASSFYEQYF

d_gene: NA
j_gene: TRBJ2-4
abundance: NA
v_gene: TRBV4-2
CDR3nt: TGTGCCAGCAGCCAAGAATGGTTGGACGGTGATGGGGCCAAAAACATTCAGTACTTC
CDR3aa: CASSQEWLDGDGAKNIQYF

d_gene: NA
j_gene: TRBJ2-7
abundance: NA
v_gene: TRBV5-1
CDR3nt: TGCGCCAGCAGGGAACAGGCCTACGAGCAGTACTTC
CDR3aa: CASREQAYEQYF

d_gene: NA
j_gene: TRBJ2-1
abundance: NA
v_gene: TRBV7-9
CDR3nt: TGTGCCAGCAGCTTAGAGGTGGCAGTTGAGCAGTTCTTC
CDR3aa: CASSLEVAVEQFF

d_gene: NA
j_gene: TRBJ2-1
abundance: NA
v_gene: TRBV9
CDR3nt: TGTGCCAGCAGCCCCTACGGGAACAATGAGCAGTTCTTC
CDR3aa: CASSPYGNNEQFF

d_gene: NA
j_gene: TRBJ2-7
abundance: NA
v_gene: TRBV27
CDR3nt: TGTGCCAGCAGTTTTGGTAACGAGCAGTACTTC
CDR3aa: CASSFGNEQYF

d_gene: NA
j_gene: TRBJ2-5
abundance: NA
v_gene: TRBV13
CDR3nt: TGTGCCAGCAGCCACCGGGACAACCAAGAGACCCAGTACTTC
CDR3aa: CASSHRDNQETQYF

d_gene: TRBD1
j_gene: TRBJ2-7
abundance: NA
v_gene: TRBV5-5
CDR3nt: TGTGCCAGCAGCTTCAGGACAGGGTTTTACGAGCAGTACTTC
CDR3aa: CASSFRTGFYEQYF

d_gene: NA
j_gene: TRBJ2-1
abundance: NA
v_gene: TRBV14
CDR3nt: TGTGCCAGCAGCCAAGAGGATGAGCAGTTCTTC
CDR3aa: CASSQEDEQFF

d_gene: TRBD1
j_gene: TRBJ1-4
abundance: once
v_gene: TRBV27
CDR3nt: TGTGCCAGCAGCGAGACAGGGGGCCTTGAAAAACTGTTTTTT
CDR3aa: CASSETGGLEKLFF

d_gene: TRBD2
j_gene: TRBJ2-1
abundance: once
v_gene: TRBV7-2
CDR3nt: TGTGCCAGCAGCTTAGCGCTCCGACTAGCGCTCTACAATGAGCAGTTCTTC
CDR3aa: CASSLALRLALYNEQFF

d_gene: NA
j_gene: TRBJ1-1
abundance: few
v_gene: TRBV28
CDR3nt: TGTGCCAGCAGTTTTGTCGGGTTTGAAGCTTTCTTT
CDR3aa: CASSFVGFEAFF

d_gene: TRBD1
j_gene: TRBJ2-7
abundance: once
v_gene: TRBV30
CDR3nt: TGTGCCTGGACCCTTACAGGGGTCGAGCAGTACTTC
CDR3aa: CAWTLTGVEQYF

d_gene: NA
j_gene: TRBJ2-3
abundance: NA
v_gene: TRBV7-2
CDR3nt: TGTGCCAGCAGCCCTGACGGCTCTGCGGGCACAGATACGCAGTATTTT
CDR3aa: CASSPDGSAGTDTQYF

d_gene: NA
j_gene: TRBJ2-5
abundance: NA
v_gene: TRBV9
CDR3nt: TGTGCCAGCAGCGTAAGTAGAGTCCAAGAGACCCAGTACTTC
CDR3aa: CASSVSRVQETQYF

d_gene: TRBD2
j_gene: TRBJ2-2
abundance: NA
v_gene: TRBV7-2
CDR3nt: TGTGCCAGCAGCCAACTAGCGGGGGAGACCGGGGAGCTGTTTTTT
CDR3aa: CASSQLAGETGELFF

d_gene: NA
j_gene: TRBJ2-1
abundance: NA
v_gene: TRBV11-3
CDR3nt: TGTGCCAGCAGCAATGTGGAGAATGAGCAGTTCTTC
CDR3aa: CASSNVENEQFF

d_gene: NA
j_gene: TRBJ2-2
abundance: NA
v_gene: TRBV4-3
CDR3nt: TGCGCCAGCAGCCAACTCGGTAGCGCCTCTTTACATACCGGGGAGCTGTTTTTT
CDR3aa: CASSQLGSASLHTGELFF

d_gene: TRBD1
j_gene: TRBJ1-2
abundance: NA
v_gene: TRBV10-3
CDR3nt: TGTGCCATCAGTGAGACAGGGGACGGAGGCTACACCTTC
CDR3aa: CAISETGDGGYTF

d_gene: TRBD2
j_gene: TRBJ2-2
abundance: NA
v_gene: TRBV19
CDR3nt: TGTGCCAGTACGCAGGCTAGCGGGGGGACCGGGGAGCTGTTTTTT
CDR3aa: CASTQASGGTGELFF

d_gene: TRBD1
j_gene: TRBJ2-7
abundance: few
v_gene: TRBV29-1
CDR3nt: TGCAGCGTTGAGAGGGACAGGGGGCAGTACTTC
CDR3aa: CSVERDRGQYF

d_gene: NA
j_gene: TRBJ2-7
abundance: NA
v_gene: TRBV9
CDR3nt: TGTGCCAGCAGCGTCGGAGGGGGGAACTACGAGCAGTACTTC
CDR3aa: CASSVGGGNYEQYF

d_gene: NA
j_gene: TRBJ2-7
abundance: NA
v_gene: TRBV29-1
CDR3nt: TGCAGCGTCGTGACACCGGGAAGCTCATCCTACGAGCAGTACTTC
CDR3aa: CSVVTPGSSSYEQYF

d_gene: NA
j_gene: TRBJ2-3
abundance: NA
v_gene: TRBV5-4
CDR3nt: TGTGCCAGCAGCTTACGCGGGGGCCCGGCGGATACGCAGTATTTT
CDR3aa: CASSLRGGPADTQYF

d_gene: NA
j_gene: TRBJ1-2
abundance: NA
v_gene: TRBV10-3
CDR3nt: TGTGCCATCAGTGATCCCAGGGCAGCCCTAGCTAACTATGGCTACACCTTC
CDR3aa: CAISDPRAALANYGYTF

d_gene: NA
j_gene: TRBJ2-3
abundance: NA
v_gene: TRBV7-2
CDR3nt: TGTGCCAGCAGCTTAATTCTAACAGATACGCAGTATTTT
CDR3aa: CASSLILTDTQYF

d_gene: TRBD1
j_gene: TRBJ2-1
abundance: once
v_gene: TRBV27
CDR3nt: TGTGCCAGCAGTTTAGGATCCGGGACAGGGGGCTATGAGCAGTTCTTC
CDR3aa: CASSLGSGTGGYEQFF

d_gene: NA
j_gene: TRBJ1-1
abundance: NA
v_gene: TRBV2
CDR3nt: TGTGCCAGCAGTTGGGGGAACACTGAAGCTTTCTTT
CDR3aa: CASSWGNTEAFF

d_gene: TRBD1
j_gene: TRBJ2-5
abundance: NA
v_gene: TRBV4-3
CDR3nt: TGCGCCAGCAGCCGAGGGACAGGGGAGGAGACCCAGTACTTC
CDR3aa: CASSRGTGEETQYF

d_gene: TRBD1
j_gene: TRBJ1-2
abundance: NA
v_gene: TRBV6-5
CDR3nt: TGTGCCACCCAGTTTCTCGAGCAGACAGGGCTGAGCTACACCTTC
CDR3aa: CATQFLEQTGLSYTF

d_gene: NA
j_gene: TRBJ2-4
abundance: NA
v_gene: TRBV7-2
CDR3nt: TGTGCCAGCAGCTTAGCGGACCTAGCCAAAAACATTCAGTACTTC
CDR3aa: CASSLADLAKNIQYF

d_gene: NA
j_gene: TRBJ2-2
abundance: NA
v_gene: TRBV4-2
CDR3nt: TGTGCCAGCAGCCAAACGGGGACCCTGAACACCGGGGAGCTGTTTTTT
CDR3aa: CASSQTGTLNTGELFF